This TCR beta chain was recovered during a study of cytomegalovirus exposure and HLA in healthy donors. V lost 4 bases and J lost 3; bases outside the gene matches: 5. The CDR3 sequence is 15 residues long. From germline, CDR1 is MGHDK and CDR2 SYGVNS. Overall study results and limits: One variant, a missense change in DCLRE1C, was linked in a later analysis to TCR beta V- and J-gene trimming.

A remark on this clone: Antigen specificity is unknown.

PCR employed 60 Vbeta and 13 Jbeta primers. Using immunoSEQ multiplex PCR, the repertoire was profiled, and TCRdb retains in-frame clones only, with some absent. Seen here are 200,000 to 250,000 clones, 60% to 85% observed once, and the top ten hold roughly 16%. The chain has TRBV25-1 and TRBJ2-3; the match to TRBD1 covers 9 bases. This sequence was found in a man aged 35-49 years in good health and CMV-seronegative. The sequenced sample was PBMCs. The CDR3 nucleotides read TGTGCCAGCAGTGGGGGGACAGGGAGAACAGATACGCAGTATTTT. As protein: CASSGGTGRTDTQYF.